This passage covers 31 T cell receptor beta chains from one sample sequenced in a study of T cell repertoires in ileal Crohn's disease. Stated time point: neoterminal ileum biopsy at postoperative endoscopy, about 6 months after surgery. TCRdb keeps only in-frame clones here, not all; method: immunoSEQ multiplex PCR. Of more than 60,000 clones listed, approximately 91% are singletons. Input material: ileal tissue. These receptors were collected from an adult with Crohn's disease.

This clone was detected once. The chain employs TRBV11-3 and TRBJ2-3; the match to TRBD2 covers 12 bases. Per germline, CDR1 SGHNT and CDR2 YENEEA. The CDR3 length is 16 residues. V lost 2 bases to trimming and J lost 4 bases; unmatched junction nucleotides: 4. CDR3 sequence: CASSLLASGRADTQYF. CDR3 nucleotide sequence: TGTGCCAGCAGCTTATTAGCTAGCGGGAGGGCAGATACGCAGTATTTT.

The chain has TRBV7-2 and TRBJ2-1, with D tentatively TRBD2 (6 bases). CDR1 is SGHTA, CDR2 FQGNSA, per germline. The ends were cut back, 1 base at V and 6 bases at J, with 25 bases in the middle. This CDR3 has 19 residues. CDR3 protein: CASSLVEGLASTWGNEQFF. CDR3 nucleotide sequence: TGTGCCAGCAGCTTAGTCGAGGGACTCGCATCAACTTGGGGCAATGAGCAGTTCTTC.

This clone has a single count. V gene TRBV6-5 combines with J gene TRBJ1-2; D ambiguous. Trimming cost V 2 bases and J 6 bases, with 10 bases left between them. Germline V lookup: CDR1 MNHEY, CDR2 SVGAGI. The CDR3 is made up of 13 amino acids. CDR3 protein: CASSYRRVDGYTF. CDR3 DNA sequence: TGTGCCAGCAGTTACAGGAGGGTGGATGGCTACACCTTC.

The V call is TRBV28, the J call TRBJ1-1, with 8 bases that match TRBD1. V shed 6 bases and J 0 bases; nucleotides not matched to a gene: 12. CDR3 length equals 17 residues. Germline V gene data show CDR1 as MDHEN and CDR2 as SYDVKM. The CDR3 protein is CASSPPAGGRMNTEAFF. For the CDR3, the DNA is TGTGCCAGCAGCCCCCCCGCAGGGGGCCGGATGAACACTGAAGCTTTCTTT.

DNA of the CDR3: TGTGCCAGCTCACCGATTACGGGACAGATAAATTCACCCCTCCACTTT. This sequence encodes CASSPITGQINSPLHF. The V and J genes are TRBV18 and TRBJ1-6, with 7 bases that match TRBD1. After removal of 3 bases from V and 7 bases from J, the junction contained 9 bases not matched to a gene. CDR1 is KGHSH and CDR2 is LQKENI in the germline V gene. The CDR3 is 16 residues long.

V is TRBV7-2 and J is TRBJ2-5; 11 bases agree with TRBD1. The CDR3 extends over 17 amino acids. Per the germline V gene, CDR1 is SGHTA and CDR2 is FQGNSA. V gave up 1 base and J gave up 5 bases; unmatched junction bases: 9. CDR3 residues: CASSLGTGGYQAETQYF. CDR3 nucleotides: TGTGCCAGCAGCTTAGGGACAGGGGGCTATCAAGCGGAGACCCAGTACTTC.

V is TRBV19 and J is TRBJ1-5; D uncertain. Germline V lookup: CDR1 LNHDA, CDR2 SQIVND (reference sequence). The CDR3 contains 13 residues. V was clipped by 2 bases and J by 7 bases, with 9 bases between them. The CDR3 reads CASSISREQPQHF. CDR3 DNA sequence: TGTGCCAGTAGTATAAGTAGGGAGCAGCCCCAGCATTTT.

The chain is built from TRBV7-8 and TRBJ2-1; no reliable D call. The CDR3 sequence is 12 residues long. CDR1 SGHVS and CDR2 FQNEAQ come from the germline V gene. V gave up 6 bases and J gave up 6 bases, with 9 bases separating them. The CDR3 spells CASSDTSNEQFF. The DNA of the CDR3 is TGTGCCAGCAGTGACACGTCCAATGAGCAGTTCTTC.

This clone was counted a single time. The V gene is TRBV30, the J gene TRBJ2-5, with D perhaps matching TRBD2 (6 bases). The DNA end lines up better with TRBJ2-7; the J call may be wrong. CDR3 size: 14 residues. Germline V CDR1 and CDR2: GTSNPN, SVGIG (reference sequence). This chain's CDR3 is CAWSTGLGLYEQYF. CDR3 bases: TGTGCCTGGAGTACGGGGCTGGGACTTTACGAGCAGTACTTC.

This clone was counted a few times. The rearrangement joins TRBV5-1 to TRBJ2-3, with TRBD2 matching 14 bases. The germline gives CDR1 SGHRS, CDR2 YFSETQ. CDR3 length: 15 amino acids. V lost 4 bases to trimming and J lost 7 bases; unmatched junction nucleotides: 5. The CDR3 DNA reads as TGCGCCAGCAGCCGACTAGCGGGGGGGACAAATACGCAGTATTTT. This codes for CASSRLAGGTNTQYF. The complete variable domain, with remaining parts taken from reference TRBV5-1 and TRBJ2-3, reads KAGVTQTPRYLIKTRGQQVTLSCSPISGHRSVSWYQQTPGQGLQFLFEYFSETQRNKGNFPGRFSGRQFSNSRSEMNVSTLELGDSALYLCASSRLAGGTNTQYFGPGTRLTVL.

V is TRBV4-1 and J is TRBJ2-7, with 7 bases lining up with TRBD2. With V trimmed by 5 bases and J by 0 bases, 7 bases remained unmatched. This CDR3 spans 15 amino acids. Germline-derived CDR1 and CDR2 are MGHRA and YSYEKL. The CDR3 DNA sequence: TGCGCCAGCAGCGTCAGGGAGGGGAGCTCCTACGAGCAGTACGTC. It translates to CASSVREGSSYEQYV.

This chain uses TRBV14 with TRBJ1-2; D gene ambiguous. This CDR3 has 14 amino acids. In germline, CDR1 is SGHDN, CDR2 FVKESK. The V and J ends lost 0 bases and 7 bases respectively, with 12 bases between them. The CDR3 nucleotides are TGTGCCAGCAGCCAAGAGGAAGCCGGGAGTGGCTACACCTTC. Translating it yields CASSQEEAGSGYTF.

The chain links TRBV15 to TRBJ2-7; D gene unclear. V was cut by 1 base and J by 2 bases, with 6 bases left in between. CDR3 length: 13 residues. Germline CDR1 LNHNV, CDR2 YYDKDF (reference sequence). In DNA, the CDR3 is TGTGCCACCAGCAGAGGCACAACCTACGAGCAGTACTTC. It encodes CATSRGTTYEQYF.

The rearrangement uses TRBV18 and TRBJ1-4, with D perhaps TRBD1 (6 bases). Looked up from germline, CDR1 is KGHSH and CDR2 is LQKENI. This CDR3 is 15 amino acids long. Trimming pared 2 bases from V and 3 bases from J, leaving 10 bases between. DNA of the CDR3: TGTGCCAGCTCACCATCCGGACAGCCTAATGAAAAACTGTTTTTT. Residues: CASSPSGQPNEKLFF.

The CDR3 loop is CASSLVPGGFNEQFF. The CDR3 nucleotides are TGTGCCAGCAGCTTAGTCCCCGGGGGGTTCAATGAGCAGTTCTTC. The genes are TRBV7-8 and TRBJ2-1, with TRBD2 matching over 7 bases. CDR1 is SGHVS and CDR2 is FQNEAQ in the germline V gene. There are 15 residues in the CDR3. The V gene end was trimmed by 1 base and the J gene end by 6 bases; junction bases not matched to a gene: 6.

This clone was seen once. V is TRBV6-5 and J is TRBJ2-1; 7 positions agree with TRBD2. After removal of 4 bases from V and 0 bases from J, the junction contained 6 bases not matched to a gene. Germline V gene lookup returns CDR1 MNHEY and CDR2 SVGAGI. The length of the CDR3 is 16 residues. CDR3 in DNA: TGTGCCAGCAGTTTTATCGGGAGGAGCTCCTACAATGAGCAGTTCTTC. Translated, it gives CASSFIGRSSYNEQFF.

This chain uses TRBV5-4 with TRBJ2-5, with 14 bases aligning to TRBD2. Germline CDR1 is SGHNT and CDR2 is YYREEE (reference sequence). The V and J ends lost 4 bases and 4 bases, in that order; junction bases with no gene match: 6. The CDR3 is made up of 16 amino acids. The CDR3 sequence: CASSPGLAGAPETQYF. For the CDR3, the DNA is TGTGCCAGCAGCCCGGGACTAGCGGGAGCCCCAGAGACCCAGTACTTC.

The chain links TRBV19 to TRBJ1-3, with TRBD1 as a possible D gene (5 bases). Trimming removed 3 bases from V and 4 bases from J, with 10 bases in between. CDR1 and CDR2 (germline): LNHDA, SQIVND (reference sequence). This CDR3 contains 14 residues. Here the CDR3 DNA reads TGTGCCAGTAGTATCCGGACACCGGGAAACACCATATATTTT. Translation gives CASSIRTPGNTIYF.

The chain uses TRBV21-1 and TRBJ2-6; no check of the table's D call, TRBD2, against the DNA was made. TRBV21-1 is labeled a pseudogene. There are 15 residues in the CDR3. The CDR3 is CASSKASPGANVLTF. DNA for the CDR3: TGTGCCAGCAGCAAAGCTAGCCCGGGGGCCAACGTCCTGACTTTC.

This clone was seen a single time. This chain uses TRBV11-2 with TRBJ2-2; 7 bases map to TRBD1. The length of the CDR3 is 14 residues. Unmatched junction bases numbered 6, after V lost 4 bases and J lost 7 bases. In germline, CDR1 is SGHAT, CDR2 FQNNGV. The CDR3: CASSSTGLVGELFF. CDR3 DNA sequence: TGTGCCAGCAGCTCGACAGGGTTGGTCGGGGAGCTGTTTTTT.

The chain joins TRBV5-1 to TRBJ2-3; 7 bases align to TRBD1. The CDR3 runs 15 residues. The junction had 7 bases not matched to a gene; V was cut back by 0 bases and J by 6 bases. Germline V gene data show CDR1 as SGHRS and CDR2 as YFSETQ. The CDR3 sequence: CASSLDGQAGDTQYF. The CDR3 DNA is TGCGCCAGCAGCTTGGATGGACAGGCAGGGGATACGCAGTATTTT.

This chain uses TRBV28 with TRBJ1-2; D unclear. CDR3 length: 14 amino acids. CDR1 MDHEN and CDR2 SYDVKM come from the germline V gene. Deletions cut 1 base from V and 2 bases from J, with 8 bases between. The DNA of the CDR3 is TGTGCCAGCAGTTTATTGGGCACAAACTATGGCTACACCTTC. This sequence encodes CASSLLGTNYGYTF.

This chain joins TRBV7-2 and TRBJ1-2, with 7 bases aligning to TRBD1. Germline V CDR1 and CDR2: SGHTA, FQGNSA. J gave up 6 bases and V 5 bases, and 6 bases lay outside the gene matches. The CDR3 consists of 13 residues. As DNA, the CDR3 is TGTGCCAGCAGCCCGACAGGGATCGATGGCTACACCTTC. Amino acid sequence: CASSPTGIDGYTF.

The chain is built from TRBV19 and TRBJ1-6; the D is unclear. Per germline, CDR1 LNHDA and CDR2 SQIVND (reference sequence). This CDR3 contains 13 residues. Trimming cost V 0 bases and J 9 bases, with 6 bases left between them. Here the CDR3 reads CASSIDPFSPLHF. The CDR3 nucleotides read TGTGCCAGTAGTATAGATCCCTTTTCACCCCTCCACTTT.

The chain employs TRBV7-9 and TRBJ2-2, with 8 positions matching TRBD2. This CDR3 is built from 15 residues. V was clipped by 5 bases and J by 7 bases; unmatched bases: 9. Germline V gene lookup returns CDR1 SEHNR and CDR2 FQNEAQ (reference sequence). The CDR3 reads CASSPATGGIGELFF. DNA for the CDR3: TGTGCCAGCAGCCCCGCGACGGGAGGGATCGGGGAGCTGTTTTTT.

The chain has TRBV11-1 and TRBJ2-3; TRBD1 agrees at 8 bases. The CDR3 is 15 amino acids. With V trimmed by 3 bases and J by 1 base, 3 bases remained unmatched. The germline V gene encodes CDR1 SGHAT and CDR2 FQDESV (reference sequence). CDR3 sequence (DNA): TGTGCCAGCAGCTTCTCGGACAGGGGCACAGATACGCAGTATTTT. It translates to CASSFSDRGTDTQYF.

The rearrangement uses TRBV6-4 and TRBJ1-2; 8 bases fit TRBD1. The trim removed 6 bases at V and 5 bases at J, leaving 11 bases unmatched. The CDR3 runs 15 residues. Germline-derived CDR1 and CDR2 are MRHNA and SNTAGT. CDR3 nucleotides: TGTGCCAGCAGCCCCGGTCCGGACAGGGATTATGGCTACACCTTC. This encodes CASSPGPDRDYGYTF.

The chain combines TRBV6-6 with TRBJ1-2; 9 bases are shared with TRBD1. V lost 0 bases and J lost 4; bases outside the gene matches: 3. Germline lookup yields CDR1 MNHNY and CDR2 SVGAGI (reference sequence). This CDR3 spans 15 amino acids. The CDR3 DNA reads as TGTGCCAGCAGTTACTCGGGGACAGGGATCTATGGCTACACCTTC. Residues: CASSYSGTGIYGYTF.

The J gene is TRBJ2-5, the V gene TRBV18; TRBD1 matches at 7 bases. Germline CDR1 reads KGHSH; CDR2 reads LQKENI. V dropped 7 bases and J dropped 1; count of bases not matched to a gene: 15. The CDR3 runs 17 residues. CDR3 sequence (DNA): TGTGCCAGCTTCACCAATATTGACAGGGTAACCCAAGAGACCCAGTACTTC. This translates into CASFTNIDRVTQETQYF. The full variable domain, with the rest looked up from reference TRBV18 and TRBJ2-5, is NAGVMQNPRHLVRRRGQEARLRCSPMKGHSHVYWYRQLPEEGLKFMVYLQKENIIDESGMPKERFSAEFPKEGPSILRIQQVVRGDSAAYFCASFTNIDRVTQETQYFGPGTRLLVL.

The chain carries TRBV7-9 and TRBJ1-2; 10 bases agree with TRBD1. The CDR3 has 15 amino acids. Germline CDR1 SEHNR, CDR2 FQNEAQ (reference sequence). With 5 bases clipped from V and 6 bases from J, the junction kept 9 bases outside the gene matches. The CDR3 nucleotides read TGTGCCAGCAGCCCGGTGACAGGGGGCGAGCATGGCTACACCTTC. Translation: CASSPVTGGEHGYTF.

This chain connects TRBV5-8 to TRBJ2-5; unclear D gene. The CDR3 spans 14 residues. Trimming shortened V by 1 base and J by 5 bases, and 12 bases separated the two germline ends. The V gene's germline CDR1 is SGHTS and CDR2 YDEGEE. The DNA for the CDR3 is TGTGCCAGCAGCTTGTACGCCATTCGGGAGACCCAGTACTTC. It yields the protein CASSLYAIRETQYF.